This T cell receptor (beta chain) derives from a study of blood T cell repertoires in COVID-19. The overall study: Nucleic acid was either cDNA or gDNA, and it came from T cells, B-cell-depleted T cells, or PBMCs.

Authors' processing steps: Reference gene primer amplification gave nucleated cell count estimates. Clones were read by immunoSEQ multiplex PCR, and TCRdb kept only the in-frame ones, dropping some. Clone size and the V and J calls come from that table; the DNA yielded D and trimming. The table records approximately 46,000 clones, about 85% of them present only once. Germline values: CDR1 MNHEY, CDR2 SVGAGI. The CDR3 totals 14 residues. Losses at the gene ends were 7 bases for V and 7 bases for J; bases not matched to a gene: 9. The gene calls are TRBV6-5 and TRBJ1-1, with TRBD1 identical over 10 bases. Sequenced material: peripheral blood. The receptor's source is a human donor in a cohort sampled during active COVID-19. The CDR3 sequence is CASNFDRGRGEAFF. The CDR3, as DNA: TGTGCCAGCAACTTTGACAGGGGGCGCGGTGAAGCTTTCTTT.